A selection of T cell receptor beta chains follows, all from one sample in a study of T cell changes during pregnancy in multiple sclerosis. Sequenced by immunoSEQ multiplex PCR; TCRdb stores in-frame clones only, minus some. The table has tens of thousands of clones, roughly 91% seen once. The sample here was peripheral blood, taken in the third trimester of pregnancy. These receptors came from a female donor in good health, enrolled as a control in a pregnancy study. Both conserved end residues are part of each CDR3. Fields, in order: clone size, J gene, V gene, D gene, CDR3 protein, CDR3 DNA. A D gene is named only where the DNA matches it firmly. Some rows have no size entry. The others give once, few or many, or a class for an expanded clone.

clone_size: -; j_call: TRBJ1-2; v_call: TRBV30; d_call: TRBD1; cdr3_aa: CAWSPDRGNYGYTF; cdr3_nt: TGTGCCTGGAGCCCGGACAGGGGTAACTATGGCTACACCTTC
clone_size: -; j_call: TRBJ2-4; v_call: TRBV19; d_call: -; cdr3_aa: CASSSYGRVNIQYF; cdr3_nt: TGTGCCAGTAGTAGCTATGGGCGGGTAAACATTCAGTACTTC
clone_size: -; j_call: TRBJ2-7; v_call: TRBV5-1; d_call: -; cdr3_aa: CASSQPTQFPYEQYF; cdr3_nt: TGCGCCAGCAGCCAACCGACACAGTTTCCCTACGAGCAGTACTTC
clone_size: -; j_call: TRBJ1-1; v_call: TRBV28; d_call: -; cdr3_aa: CASSRGPSYTEAFF; cdr3_nt: TGTGCCAGCAGTCGAGGGCCCTCCTACACTGAAGCTTTCTTT
clone_size: -; j_call: TRBJ2-7; v_call: TRBV6-5; d_call: TRBD2; cdr3_aa: CASRTGGGSEQYF; cdr3_nt: TGTGCCAGCAGGACCGGGGGGGGATCCGAGCAGTACTTC
clone_size: few; j_call: TRBJ2-2; v_call: TRBV5-1; d_call: -; cdr3_aa: CASTNIQTNTGELFF; cdr3_nt: TGCGCCAGCACCAACATCCAGACGAACACCGGGGAGCTGTTTTTT
clone_size: -; j_call: TRBJ2-5; v_call: TRBV7-8; d_call: -; cdr3_aa: CASSLNRETQYF; cdr3_nt: TGTGCCAGCAGCTTAAATCGGGAGACCCAGTACTTC
clone_size: -; j_call: TRBJ2-4; v_call: TRBV7-2; d_call: TRBD2; cdr3_aa: CASSSGLAGVNIQYF; cdr3_nt: TGTGCCAGCAGCTCTGGACTAGCGGGGGTAAACATTCAGTACTTC
clone_size: -; j_call: TRBJ1-1; v_call: TRBV5-1; d_call: -; cdr3_aa: CASSPTGTPNTEAFF; cdr3_nt: TGCGCCAGCAGCCCCACCGGGACACCGAACACTGAAGCTTTCTTT
clone_size: -; j_call: TRBJ2-7; v_call: TRBV11-2; d_call: -; cdr3_aa: CASSLDSGTEQYF; cdr3_nt: TGTGCCAGCAGCTTAGATAGCGGAACCGAGCAGTACTTC
clone_size: -; j_call: TRBJ2-6; v_call: TRBV9; d_call: -; cdr3_aa: CASSVVPSASGANVLTF; cdr3_nt: TGTGCCAGCAGCGTAGTACCTAGCGCCTCTGGGGCCAACGTCCTGACTTTC
clone_size: -; j_call: TRBJ2-2; v_call: TRBV14; d_call: -; cdr3_aa: CASSPRLGAGELFF; cdr3_nt: TGTGCCAGCAGCCCCCGACTAGGGGCCGGGGAGCTGTTTTTT
clone_size: -; j_call: TRBJ2-5; v_call: TRBV19; d_call: TRBD1; cdr3_aa: CASSMRDRVRQETQYF; cdr3_nt: TGTGCCAGTAGTATGAGGGACAGGGTAAGACAAGAGACCCAGTACTTC
clone_size: -; j_call: TRBJ1-4; v_call: TRBV9; d_call: TRBD1; cdr3_aa: CASSEQGAGEKLFF; cdr3_nt: TGTGCCAGCAGCGAACAGGGGGCGGGTGAAAAACTGTTTTTT
clone_size: once; j_call: TRBJ1-2; v_call: TRBV5-1; d_call: TRBD1; cdr3_aa: CASSLGGGQGVYGYTF; cdr3_nt: TGCGCCAGCAGCTTGGGAGGGGGACAGGGCGTCTATGGCTACACCTTC
clone_size: few; j_call: TRBJ1-1; v_call: TRBV28; d_call: -; cdr3_aa: CASSLWGATVPEAFF; cdr3_nt: TGTGCCAGCAGTTTATGGGGAGCTACGGTCCCTGAAGCTTTCTTT
clone_size: -; j_call: TRBJ2-2; v_call: TRBV30; d_call: -; cdr3_aa: CAWTFSSGPGPGELFF; cdr3_nt: TGTGCCTGGACCTTCTCCAGCGGGCCTGGACCCGGGGAGCTGTTTTTT
clone_size: once; j_call: TRBJ2-2; v_call: TRBV2; d_call: TRBD2; cdr3_aa: CASSLGLAGGDWDTGELFF; cdr3_nt: TGTGCCAGCAGCTTGGGACTAGCGGGGGGAGATTGGGACACCGGGGAGCTGTTTTTT
clone_size: -; j_call: TRBJ1-5; v_call: TRBV5-1; d_call: TRBD1; cdr3_aa: CASSSGQGDQPQHF; cdr3_nt: TGCGCCAGCAGCTCCGGACAGGGTGATCAGCCCCAGCATTTT
clone_size: -; j_call: TRBJ2-7; v_call: TRBV18; d_call: TRBD2; cdr3_aa: CASSRRLAGGSYEQYF; cdr3_nt: TGTGCCAGCTCACGTAGACTAGCGGGAGGATCCTACGAGCAGTACTTC
clone_size: once; j_call: TRBJ1-5; v_call: TRBV19; d_call: -; cdr3_aa: CASSNLRGGGHF; cdr3_nt: TGTGCCAGTAGCAACCTCAGGGGAGGGGGGCATTTT
clone_size: -; j_call: TRBJ2-7; v_call: TRBV27; d_call: -; cdr3_aa: CASRRQGFSYEQYF; cdr3_nt: TGTGCCAGCAGGCGGCAGGGGTTCTCCTACGAGCAGTACTTC
clone_size: -; j_call: TRBJ2-5; v_call: TRBV2; d_call: TRBD1; cdr3_aa: CASSEALGTEETQYF; cdr3_nt: TGTGCCAGCAGTGAAGCGCTTGGGACAGAAGAGACCCAGTACTTC
clone_size: -; j_call: TRBJ1-1; v_call: TRBV7-8; d_call: -; cdr3_aa: CASSSGGQMNTEAFF; cdr3_nt: TGTGCCAGCAGCTCGGGCGGACAAATGAACACTGAAGCTTTCTTT
clone_size: -; j_call: TRBJ1-4; v_call: TRBV5-1; d_call: TRBD1; cdr3_aa: CASSLSGTGNEKLFF; cdr3_nt: TGCGCCAGCAGCTTGTCCGGGACAGGGAATGAAAAACTGTTTTTT
clone_size: -; j_call: TRBJ2-5; v_call: TRBV5-1; d_call: TRBD2; cdr3_aa: CASSLPRTSGEETQYF; cdr3_nt: TGCGCCAGCAGCTTGCCCCGGACTAGCGGGGAAGAGACCCAGTACTTC
clone_size: -; j_call: TRBJ2-3; v_call: TRBV5-4; d_call: TRBD2; cdr3_aa: CASSLQAGRSADTQYF; cdr3_nt: TGTGCCAGCAGCTTACAAGCGGGGAGAAGCGCAGATACGCAGTATTTT
clone_size: -; j_call: TRBJ2-7; v_call: TRBV5-5; d_call: TRBD2; cdr3_aa: CASSLAREAPYEQYF; cdr3_nt: TGTGCCAGCAGCTTGGCCCGGGAGGCCCCCTACGAGCAGTACTTC
clone_size: -; j_call: TRBJ2-3; v_call: TRBV11-2; d_call: -; cdr3_aa: CASSSWTVRAGYTQYF; cdr3_nt: TGTGCCAGCAGCTCCTGGACTGTTCGCGCGGGGTATACGCAGTATTTT
clone_size: -; j_call: TRBJ1-2; v_call: TRBV4-2; d_call: -; cdr3_aa: CASSQDVTAGVVGYGYTF; cdr3_nt: TGTGCCAGCAGCCAAGACGTAACTGCGGGGGTGGTTGGCTATGGCTACACCTTC
clone_size: -; j_call: TRBJ1-6; v_call: TRBV10-3; d_call: -; cdr3_aa: CAIKDTRWDSPLHF; cdr3_nt: TGTGCCATTAAGGACACACGGTGGGATTCACCCCTCCACTTT
clone_size: -; j_call: TRBJ2-7; v_call: TRBV19; d_call: TRBD1; cdr3_aa: CASSRSDRDSYEQYF; cdr3_nt: TGTGCCAGTAGTAGGTCGGACAGGGACTCCTACGAGCAGTACTTC
clone_size: once; j_call: TRBJ2-7; v_call: TRBV5-1; d_call: -; cdr3_aa: CASSLDTPSYEQYF; cdr3_nt: TGCGCCAGCAGCTTGGACACCCCCTCCTACGAGCAGTACTTC
clone_size: -; j_call: TRBJ1-1; v_call: TRBV25-1; d_call: TRBD1; cdr3_aa: CASSLGTGREAFF; cdr3_nt: TGTGCCAGCAGCCTCGGGACAGGGAGGGAAGCTTTCTTT
clone_size: -; j_call: TRBJ2-5; v_call: TRBV7-7; d_call: -; cdr3_aa: CASSPTGSGETQYF; cdr3_nt: TGTGCCAGCAGCCCCACGGGGAGCGGGGAGACCCAGTACTTC
clone_size: -; j_call: TRBJ1-6; v_call: TRBV7-9; d_call: -; cdr3_aa: CASSRGDVNSPLHF; cdr3_nt: TGTGCCAGCAGCCGAGGCGACGTTAATTCACCCCTCCACTTT
clone_size: -; j_call: TRBJ2-3; v_call: TRBV7-2; d_call: -; cdr3_aa: CASSPSADTQYF; cdr3_nt: TGTGCCAGCAGCCCCTCGGCAGATACGCAGTATTTT
clone_size: -; j_call: TRBJ2-7; v_call: TRBV9; d_call: -; cdr3_aa: CASSVGVDSYEQYF; cdr3_nt: TGTGCCAGCAGCGTAGGGGTCGACAGTTACGAGCAGTACTTC
clone_size: -; j_call: TRBJ1-1; v_call: TRBV7-9; d_call: TRBD1; cdr3_aa: CASSLAGTGFTEAFF; cdr3_nt: TGTGCCAGCAGCTTAGCCGGGACAGGGTTCACTGAAGCTTTCTTT
clone_size: few; j_call: TRBJ1-4; v_call: TRBV7-2; d_call: TRBD1; cdr3_aa: CASSDRTGQFGKLFF; cdr3_nt: TGTGCCAGCAGCGATCGGACAGGGCAATTCGGTAAACTGTTTTTT
clone_size: -; j_call: TRBJ2-2; v_call: TRBV10-3; d_call: -; cdr3_aa: CATGRTEAAGELFF; cdr3_nt: TGTGCCACCGGACGGACAGAAGCGGCCGGGGAGCTGTTTTTT
clone_size: -; j_call: TRBJ1-2; v_call: TRBV6-1; d_call: -; cdr3_aa: CASSERGAYGYTF; cdr3_nt: TGTGCCAGCAGTGAACGCGGGGCCTATGGCTACACCTTC
clone_size: few; j_call: TRBJ2-1; v_call: TRBV2; d_call: TRBD2; cdr3_aa: CASSGAGLAGRGEQFF; cdr3_nt: TGTGCCAGCAGTGGAGCCGGACTAGCGGGAAGGGGGGAGCAGTTCTTC
clone_size: -; j_call: TRBJ1-4; v_call: TRBV6-5; d_call: -; cdr3_aa: CASGKGGENEKLFF; cdr3_nt: TGTGCCAGCGGGAAGGGAGGGGAGAATGAAAAACTGTTTTTT
clone_size: -; j_call: TRBJ2-2; v_call: TRBV7-2; d_call: -; cdr3_aa: CASSLLVVSGSGELFF; cdr3_nt: TGTGCCAGCAGCTTACTGGTGGTTTCGGGGAGCGGGGAGCTGTTTTTT
clone_size: -; j_call: TRBJ2-1; v_call: TRBV6-1; d_call: -; cdr3_aa: CASRGQRNYNEQFF; cdr3_nt: TGTGCCAGCCGAGGACAGCGTAATTACAATGAGCAGTTCTTC
clone_size: -; j_call: TRBJ2-7; v_call: TRBV4-1; d_call: TRBD1; cdr3_aa: CASSQGQGTSYEQYF; cdr3_nt: TGCGCCAGCAGTCAGGGACAGGGGACCTCCTACGAGCAGTACTTC
clone_size: -; j_call: TRBJ1-1; v_call: TRBV6-6; d_call: -; cdr3_aa: CASREQGISTEAFF; cdr3_nt: TGTGCCAGCAGAGAACAGGGTATTAGCACTGAAGCTTTCTTT